These 25 T cell receptor beta chains were all obtained from the same sample, sequenced in a study of shared clonotypes between healthy human individuals. Assay used: immunoSEQ multiplex PCR; TCRdb lists only in-frame clones, some missing. The sample yields around 370,000 clones, approximately 96% seen once. Sequencing was performed on memory CD8+ T cells sorted from blood. The subset is: CD45RO+ cells pooled with CCR7-negative TemRA cells. Receptor source: a man aged 25-45 years in good health.

This clone showed up just once. The chain employs TRBV28 and TRBJ2-7; 12 nucleotides agree with TRBD2. Per the germline V gene, CDR1 is MDHEN and CDR2 is SYDVKM. J gave up 3 bases and V 7 bases, and 7 bases lay outside the gene matches. The CDR3 has 15 residues. Here the CDR3 reads CASIQTSGRIYEQYF. CDR3 in DNA: TGTGCCAGCATCCAGACTAGCGGGAGAATCTACGAGCAGTACTTC.

The V gene is TRBV7-2, the J gene TRBJ2-7; TRBD2 might be the D (5 bases). Trimming pared 3 bases from V and 2 bases from J, leaving 11 bases between. The germline V gene encodes CDR1 SGHTA and CDR2 FQGNSA. The CDR3 loop spans 14 amino acids. The CDR3 DNA reads TGTGCCAGCAGCTTCAGCGGAAATACCTACGAGCAGTACTTC. Protein sequence: CASSFSGNTYEQYF.

The table lists this clone with a count of one. The chain employs TRBV4-1 and TRBJ2-1, with D possibly being TRBD2 (5 bases). Germline lookup yields CDR1 MGHRA and CDR2 YSYEKL. V shed 4 bases and J shed 0 bases, with 10 bases lying between them. This CDR3 is 15 amino acids long. Written as DNA, the CDR3 is TGCGCCAGCAGCCCCGTAGCGAGCTCCTACAATGAGCAGTTCTTC. Protein: CASSPVASSYNEQFF.

The chain joins TRBV7-8 to TRBJ2-6, with TRBD2 as a possible D gene (6 bases). Trimming removed 8 bases from V and 0 bases from J, with 23 bases in between. Germline V gene data show CDR1 as SGHVS and CDR2 as FQNEAQ. The CDR3 contains 19 residues. CDR3 DNA: TGTGCCAGCGGCCCCACGGACTACCCAGCCTTCTCTGGGGCCAACGTCCTGACTTTC. Translating gives CASGPTDYPAFSGANVLTF.

This rearrangement joins TRBV6-6 to TRBJ2-1; D assignment may be TRBD1 or TRBD2 (6 bases each). Germline V gives CDR1 MNHNY, CDR2 SVGAGI (reference sequence). The CDR3 extends over 12 amino acids. V lost 4 bases to trimming and J lost 10 bases, with 11 bases between them. The CDR3 sequence: CASSFTGREQFF. CDR3 in DNA: TGTGCCAGCAGTTTCACAGGGAGGGAGCAGTTCTTC.

The chain carries TRBV7-6 and TRBJ2-3, with 8 bases fitting TRBD2. The CDR3 sequence is 19 residues long. J was trimmed by 1 base and V by 3 bases; bases with no gene match: 15. Per germline, CDR1 SGHVS and CDR2 FNYEAQ. CDR3 DNA: TGTGCCAGCAGCTTCCTCCTGCGGGAGGACCTCCGGGGCACAGATACGCAGTATTTT. Amino acid sequence: CASSFLLREDLRGTDTQYF.

The chain employs TRBV30 and TRBJ1-2, with D perhaps TRBD1 (5 bases). This CDR3 is built from 12 residues. Per germline, CDR1 GTSNPN and CDR2 SVGIG (reference sequence). Trimming left V 1 base short and J 9 bases short, with 12 bases between. For the CDR3, the DNA is TGTGCCTGGAGTGCCCAGGGATCACGCTACACCTTC. It translates to CAWSAQGSRYTF.

The CDR3 nucleotides read TGTGCCGGAAAGACAGGGTACGGCTACACCTTC. Translation: CAGKTGYGYTF. This sequence joins TRBV10-3 and TRBJ1-2; TRBD1 matches 7 bases. The V and J ends lost 11 bases and 8 bases, in that order; junction bases with no gene match: 8. Germline lookup yields CDR1 ENHRY and CDR2 SYGVKD. The CDR3 is 11 residues long.

This chain connects TRBV5-1 to TRBJ2-3; 7 bases line up with TRBD2. The CDR3 extends over 15 amino acids. Germline CDR1 is SGHRS and CDR2 is YFSETQ. V lost 0 bases, J lost 5 bases, and 6 bases stayed unmatched. As DNA, the CDR3 is TGCGCCAGCAGCTTGGGCGGGAGATCTATAGATACGCAGTATTTT. Translating it yields CASSLGGRSIDTQYF.

The chain couples TRBV7-9 to TRBJ1-1; TRBD1 agrees at 7 bases. V trimming: 5 bases; J trimming: 10 bases; junction bases outside the gene matches: 13. Germline values: CDR1 SEHNR, CDR2 FQNEAQ (reference sequence). This CDR3 contains 14 residues. The DNA of the CDR3 is TGTGCCAGCAGCGTAAATCAGGGGGACCTCTCAGCTTTCTTT. Its protein is CASSVNQGDLSAFF.

The chain uses TRBV15 and TRBJ2-1; TRBD2 matches 8 bases. CDR3 size: 16 residues. Germline V gene sequence: CDR1 LNHNV, CDR2 YYDKDF (reference sequence). V lost 0 bases, J lost 6 bases, and 7 bases stayed unmatched. The CDR3 DNA sequence: TGTGCCACCAGCAGAGATCCCCCGGGGGGGGGCAATGAGCAGTTCTTC. Amino acids: CATSRDPPGGGNEQFF.

The V call is TRBV6-5, the J call TRBJ2-5, with D perhaps matching TRBD1 (6 bases). This CDR3 is 14 amino acids long. V shed 5 bases and J shed 3 bases, with 13 bases lying between them. Germline values: CDR1 MNHEY, CDR2 SVGAGI. CDR3: CASSVTRGKETQYF. The CDR3 region has the DNA TGTGCCAGCAGTGTGACCAGGGGAAAAGAGACCCAGTACTTC.

This clone was found once. This chain links TRBV25-1 with TRBJ2-1; the match to TRBD1 covers 8 bases. The trim removed 4 bases at V and 4 bases at J, leaving 3 bases unmatched. Per germline, CDR1 MGHDK and CDR2 SYGVNS. This CDR3 is 14 amino acids long. CDR3 in amino acids: CASSGTGTYNEQFF. The CDR3, as DNA: TGTGCCAGCAGTGGGACAGGGACATACAATGAGCAGTTCTTC.

The genes are TRBV29-1 and TRBJ1-2; TRBD1 matches at 7 bases. Germline-derived CDR1 and CDR2 are SQVTM and ANQGSEA. The junction had 6 bases not matched to a gene; V was cut back by 6 bases and J by 8 bases. The CDR3 length is 11 residues. The CDR3 DNA follows: TGCAGCGTGGCCGGGACAGAAGGCTACACCTTC. Translating gives CSVAGTEGYTF.

This chain joins TRBV7-9 and TRBJ2-6, with 8 bases lining up with TRBD1. Germline assignment: CDR1 SEHNR and CDR2 FQNEAQ (reference sequence). The CDR3 totals 15 residues. Trimming took 3 bases from V and 2 from J; bases not matched to a gene: 0. The CDR3: CASSLGQAGANVLTF. The CDR3 DNA is TGTGCCAGCAGCTTGGGACAGGCTGGGGCCAACGTCCTGACTTTC.

The V call is TRBV19, the J call TRBJ2-5; 15 bases agree with TRBD2. Germline assignment: CDR1 LNHDA and CDR2 SQIVND (reference sequence). The CDR3 is 17 amino acids. The ends lost 3 bases at V and 5 bases at J; junction bases unmatched: 7. In DNA, the CDR3 is TGTGCCAGTAGTATTCGGACTAGCGGGAGGGGGTTGGAGACCCAGTACTTC. Its translation: CASSIRTSGRGLETQYF.

This clone is a singleton in its sample. For the CDR3, the DNA is TGTGCCAGCAGCTTTTGGGGGGGAAGTCCGCCCCAGTACTTC. Translated, it gives CASSFWGGSPPQYF. This rearrangement joins TRBV5-4 to TRBJ2-5; 7 nucleotides agree with TRBD2. The CDR3 spans 14 residues. V lost 2 bases to trimming and J lost 9 bases; unmatched junction nucleotides: 10. Germline CDR1 and CDR2: SGHNT and YYREEE (reference sequence).

The V call is TRBV10-2, the J call TRBJ2-5; TRBD1 might be the D (5 bases). CDR3 length: 12 amino acids. Germline lookup yields CDR1 WSHSY and CDR2 SAAADI. V lost 8 bases and J 3 bases, leaving 10 bases between the germline ends. In nucleotides, the CDR3 is TGCGCCAGCGGGCAGGGTGAAGAGACCCAGTACTTC. Its translation is CASGQGEETQYF.

V is TRBV7-3 and J is TRBJ2-5; D unclear. CDR3 size: 13 residues. V dropped 1 base and J dropped 11 bases, with 14 bases sitting between them. Germline V gives CDR1 SGHTA, CDR2 FQGTGA. The CDR3 DNA reads as TGTGCCAGCAGCTTAAAACCGGACCTCCTTCAGTACTTC. Protein sequence: CASSLKPDLLQYF.

The chain carries TRBV7-9 and TRBJ2-2, with a tentative D call TRBD1 (6 bases). The V end was cut by 4 bases, the J end by 9 bases, with 9 bases between. In germline, CDR1 is SEHNR, CDR2 FQNEAQ (reference sequence). The CDR3 consists of 12 residues. CDR3 residues: CASSSGQRELFF. CDR3 sequence (DNA): TGTGCCAGCAGCTCAGGACAGCGGGAGCTGTTTTTT.

The chain joins TRBV6-4 to TRBJ2-7, with 8 bases identical to TRBD1. V dropped 8 bases and J dropped 7; count of bases not matched to a gene: 7. Germline V CDR1 and CDR2: MRHNA, SNTAGT. The length of the CDR3 is 12 residues. DNA of the CDR3: TGTGCCAGCGGGACAGGCCTCTCAGAGCAGTACTTC. Encoded protein: CASGTGLSEQYF.

The rearrangement joins TRBV29-1 to TRBJ2-5; 8 bases match TRBD1. There are 12 residues in the CDR3. Germline assignment: CDR1 SQVTM and CDR2 ANQGSEA. V trimming: 7 bases; J trimming: 2 bases; junction bases outside the gene matches: 3. This CDR3 reads CSGYRGQETQYF. For the CDR3, the DNA is TGCAGCGGCTACAGGGGGCAAGAGACCCAGTACTTC.

The rearrangement links TRBV2 to TRBJ2-5; 8 nucleotides agree with TRBD2. The V gene's germline CDR1 is SNHLY and CDR2 FYNNEI. The J segment lost 4 bases and the V segment lost 8 bases, leaving 12 bases of the junction unmatched. CDR3 length equals 15 residues. The CDR3 region has the DNA TGTGCCAGCGCGATAGCGGGACTACCCCCAGAGACCCAGTACTTC. Amino acid sequence: CASAIAGLPPETQYF.

The chain is built from TRBV6-6 and TRBJ2-3; D not resolved. Germline loops: CDR1 MNHNY, CDR2 SVGAGI (reference sequence). The CDR3 is 14 residues long. Deletions cut 2 bases from V and 5 bases from J, with 11 bases between. The CDR3 coding sequence is TGTGCCAGCAGTTACCGTCAAATGGGAGATACGCAGTATTTT. Translated, it gives CASSYRQMGDTQYF.

The rearrangement joins TRBV29-1 to TRBJ2-7; TRBD1 matches 7 bases. The junction had 5 bases not matched to a gene; V was cut back by 3 bases and J by 0 bases. This CDR3 region has 14 residues. Germline V lookup: CDR1 SQVTM, CDR2 ANQGSEA. Here the CDR3 DNA reads TGCAGCGTTGACCAGGGGGACAGCTCCTACGAGCAGTACTTC. Translating gives CSVDQGDSSYEQYF.